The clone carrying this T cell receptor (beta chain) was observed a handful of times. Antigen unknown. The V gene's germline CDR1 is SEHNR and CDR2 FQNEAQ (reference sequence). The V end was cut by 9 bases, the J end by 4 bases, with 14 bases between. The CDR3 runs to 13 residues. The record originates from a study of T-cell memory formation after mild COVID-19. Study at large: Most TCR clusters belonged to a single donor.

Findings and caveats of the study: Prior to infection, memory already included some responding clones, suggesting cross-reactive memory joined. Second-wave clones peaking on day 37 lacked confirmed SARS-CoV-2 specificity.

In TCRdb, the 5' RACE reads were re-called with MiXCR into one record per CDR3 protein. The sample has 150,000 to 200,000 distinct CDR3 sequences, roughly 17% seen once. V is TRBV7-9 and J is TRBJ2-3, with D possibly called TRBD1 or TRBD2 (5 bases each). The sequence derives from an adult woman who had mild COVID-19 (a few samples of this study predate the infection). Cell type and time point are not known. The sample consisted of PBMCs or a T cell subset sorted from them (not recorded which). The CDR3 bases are TGTGCCAGGGACATGGCCGGGGCAGATACGCAGTATTTT. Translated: CARDMAGADTQYF.